This TCR beta chain was identified during a study of T cells after yellow fever vaccination. This clonotype was recorded a few times. Antigen: not known. With 0 bases clipped from V and 2 bases from J, the junction kept 6 bases outside the gene matches. The CDR3 is 17 residues long. CDR1 MNHEY and CDR2 SVGEGT come from the germline V gene. General study results and limits: Abundant clonotypes from the bulk population could contaminate FACS-sorted repertoires.

Using its own MiXCR run on the 5' RACE reads, TCRdb lists one record per CDR3 protein. The sample has some 110,000 distinct CDR3 sequences; approximately 8.4% are singletons. This TCR came from a man aged 25 to 45 who received the YFV17D yellow fever vaccine. V is TRBV6-2 or TRBV6-3 and J is TRBJ2-7, with TRBD2 matching over 11 bases. This material consisted of CD8+ T cells sorted from PBMCs, taken 45 days after the yellow fever booster vaccination. DNA for the CDR3: TGTGCCAGCAGTTACTCCCACCTAGCGGGAGGAACCTACGAGCAGTACTTC. Its protein is CASSYSHLAGGTYEQYF.